These 22 T cell receptor beta chains were all obtained from the same sample, sequenced in a study of blood T cell repertoires in COVID-19 (dated by TCRdb to the early 2020s). The library came from the immunoSEQ multiplex PCR assay. Entries here come from immuneACCESS through TCRdb and include only in-frame sequences with V and J called. Some clones fail to appear in such tables; in the studies checked, an unresolved V gene covers under half of the shortfall, and the cause of the remainder is unknown. Present in this sample are about 160,000 clones, 79% of which were seen just once. Together, the top ten hold 8.1% of the sample. Input material: peripheral blood. Source of these receptors: a woman aged 55-69 years with COVID-19, enrolled during active disease.

This chain uses TRBV7-9 with TRBJ2-1; TRBD1 is a possible D gene (6 bases). The CDR3 has 14 residues. V was shortened by 0 bases and J by 8 bases, with 11 bases between the two germline ends. From germline, CDR1 is SEHNR and CDR2 FQNEAQ (reference sequence). CDR3 amino acids: CASSLATGHHEQFF. DNA for the CDR3: TGTGCCAGCAGCTTAGCAACAGGGCACCATGAGCAGTTCTTC.

The V call is TRBV2, the J call TRBJ1-3, with TRBD1 matching over 9 bases. V lost 4 bases to trimming and J lost 2 bases; unmatched junction nucleotides: 9. This CDR3 comprises 17 residues. The V gene's germline CDR1 is SNHLY and CDR2 FYNNEI. The CDR3 DNA sequence: TGTGCCAGCAGTGCCCGAACGGACAGGGGCCCTGGAAACACCATATATTTT. Translated: CASSARTDRGPGNTIYF.

V usage is TRBV5-1 and J usage is TRBJ2-3; 8 bases map to TRBD2. The V segment lost 1 base and the J segment 1 base; nucleotides outside the gene matches: 2. This CDR3 contains 15 residues. Germline V gives CDR1 SGHRS, CDR2 YFSETQ. CDR3 sequence reads: CASSLRGGGTDTQYF. The DNA of the CDR3 is TGCGCCAGCAGCTTGCGGGGGGGCGGCACAGATACGCAGTATTTT. Based on the CDR3 plus reference TRBV5-1 and TRBJ2-3, the full variable domain is KAGVTQTPRYLIKTRGQQVTLSCSPISGHRSVSWYQQTPGQGLQFLFEYFSETQRNKGNFPGRFSGRQFSNSRSEMNVSTLELGDSALYLCASSLRGGGTDTQYFGPGTRLTVL.

The chain employs TRBV5-1 and TRBJ2-5; 14 nucleotides match TRBD2. The CDR3 is 16 residues long. Trimming removed 4 bases from V and 4 bases from J; junction bases left unmatched: 6. Germline CDR1 SGHRS, CDR2 YFSETQ. CDR3 protein: CASSLSGTSGGETQYF. CDR3 in DNA: TGCGCCAGCAGCCTGAGCGGGACTAGCGGGGGAGAGACCCAGTACTTC.

This chain uses TRBV19 with TRBJ2-5; 9 nucleotides align to TRBD1. The V and J ends lost 6 bases and 4 bases, in that order; junction bases with no gene match: 9. CDR1 is LNHDA and CDR2 is SQIVND in the germline V gene (reference sequence). The CDR3 totals 15 residues. CDR3 in DNA: TGTGCCAGTAGCGTCGGGACAGGGCGAGGAGAGACCCAGTACTTC. It yields the protein CASSVGTGRGETQYF. Drawing the rest from reference TRBV19 and TRBJ2-5, the complete variable domain is DGGITQSPKYLFRKEGQNVTLSCEQNLNHDAMYWYRQDPGQGLRLIYYSQIVNDFQKGDIAEGYSVSREKKESFPLTVTSAQKNPTAFYLCASSVGTGRGETQYFGPGTRLLVL.

The V call is TRBV2, the J call TRBJ2-7; 10 bases fit TRBD1. J was trimmed by 1 base and V by 4 bases; bases with no gene match: 4. CDR1 is SNHLY and CDR2 is FYNNEI in the germline V gene. The CDR3 loop spans 15 amino acids. This chain's CDR3 is CASSGPGQGSYEQYV. Written as DNA, the CDR3 is TGTGCCAGCAGTGGGCCGGGACAGGGGTCCTACGAGCAGTACGTC.

This chain uses TRBV6-1 with TRBJ2-2, with 9 bases that match TRBD1. With 4 bases clipped from V and 3 bases from J, the junction kept 9 bases outside the gene matches. Germline-derived CDR1 and CDR2 are MNHNS and SASEGT. The CDR3 has 17 amino acids. The CDR3 region is CASSGIAWDRDTGELFF. Here the CDR3 DNA reads TGTGCCAGCAGTGGGATAGCCTGGGACAGGGACACCGGGGAGCTGTTTTTT.

This clone occurred once. The J gene is TRBJ2-3, the V gene TRBV11-2; D perhaps matches TRBD2 (6 bases). This CDR3 has 16 amino acids. Germline V gives CDR1 SGHAT, CDR2 FQNNGV. V lost 1 base, J lost 0 bases, and 11 bases lay in between. The CDR3 loop reads CASSLGGTISTDTQYF. CDR3 DNA sequence: TGTGCCAGCAGCTTAGGCGGGACGATCAGCACAGATACGCAGTATTTT.

This clone was counted between two and nine times. The chain recombines TRBV30 with TRBJ1-2; TRBD1 aligns across 7 bases. The CDR3 consists of 13 residues. Trimming at V came to 5 bases and at J to 4 bases, leaving 7 bases not matched to a gene. Germline loops: CDR1 GTSNPN, CDR2 SVGIG (reference sequence). The CDR3 region has the DNA TGTGCCTGGGCTAGGGACAGACCCTATGGCTACACCTTC. This translates into CAWARDRPYGYTF. The variable domain in full, completed from reference TRBV30 and TRBJ1-2, reads SQTIHQWPATLVQPVGSPLSLECTVEGTSNPNLYWYRQAAGRGLQLLFYSVGIGQISSEVPQNLSASRPQDRQFILSSKKLLLSDSGFYLCAWARDRPYGYTFGSGTRLTVV.

This chain links TRBV6-5 with TRBJ1-2, with 8 nucleotides matching TRBD1. The length of the CDR3 is 15 residues. Looked up from germline, CDR1 is MNHEY and CDR2 is SVGAGI. Trimming cost V 8 bases and J 2 bases; bases outside gene matches: 10. The CDR3: CASRARGQVNYGYTF. As DNA, the CDR3 is TGTGCCAGCCGGGCCAGGGGACAGGTGAACTATGGCTACACCTTC.

V is TRBV5-1 and J is TRBJ2-1; D is perhaps TRBD2 (6 bases). The CDR3 runs to 12 residues. Per the germline V gene, CDR1 is SGHRS and CDR2 is YFSETQ. The V gene lost 5 bases and the J gene lost 7 bases, with 10 bases spanning the gap. Written as DNA, the CDR3 is TGCGCCAGCAGACTAGCAGGTAATGAGCAGTTCTTC. It is translated as CASRLAGNEQFF.

This clone was recorded a few times. The CDR3 here is CASRAGFGGGELFF. The CDR3, as DNA: TGTGCCAGTAGAGCAGGGTTCGGCGGCGGGGAGCTGTTTTTT. The chain recombines TRBV19 with TRBJ2-2; D perhaps matches TRBD1 (5 bases). The CDR3 is 14 residues long. Trimming took 6 bases from V and 7 from J, leaving 15 bases between them. CDR1 is LNHDA, CDR2 SQIVND, per germline (reference sequence).

The chain is built from TRBV5-5 and TRBJ1-5, with TRBD1 identical over 7 bases. Germline V gene sequence: CDR1 SGHKS, CDR2 YYEKEE (reference sequence). V lost 3 bases and J lost 0; bases outside the gene matches: 3. The length of the CDR3 is 15 residues. CDR3 DNA sequence: TGTGCCAGCAGCTGGGACAGAAATAGCAATCAGCCCCAGCATTTT. This encodes CASSWDRNSNQPQHF.

The V and J genes are TRBV6-5 and TRBJ1-1; D not certain. Per germline, CDR1 MNHEY and CDR2 SVGAGI. V shed 1 base and J shed 1 base, with 10 bases lying between them. This CDR3 is built from 15 residues. The CDR3 DNA reads TGTGCCAGCAGTTACTGGGGAGTAGGGAACACTGAAGCTTTCTTT. The encoded protein is CASSYWGVGNTEAFF.

V and J are TRBV14 and TRBJ2-1, with 8 bases identical to TRBD1. The CDR3 is 16 residues long. Germline V gene sequence: CDR1 SGHDN, CDR2 FVKESK. The V and J ends lost 0 bases and 7 bases, in that order; junction bases with no gene match: 8. CDR3 loop: CASSQDHRGRWNEQFF. CDR3 sequence (DNA): TGTGCCAGCAGCCAAGATCACAGGGGGAGGTGGAATGAGCAGTTCTTC.

This chain connects TRBV5-1 to TRBJ1-6; TRBD1 might be the D (6 bases). This CDR3 is 14 amino acids long. The V end was cut by 2 bases, the J end by 10 bases, with 13 bases between. Germline values: CDR1 SGHRS, CDR2 YFSETQ. This CDR3 is CASSLSQGWSPLHF. The CDR3 DNA reads TGCGCCAGCAGCTTATCACAGGGCTGGTCACCCCTCCACTTT.

The V call is TRBV6-2 or TRBV6-3, the J call TRBJ1-5; possible D gene TRBD1, 5 bases. The V end was cut by 4 bases, the J end by 4 bases, with 17 bases between. The CDR3 runs to 16 residues. Germline V lookup: CDR1 MNHEY, CDR2 SVGEGT. CDR3 DNA sequence: TGTGCCAGCAGTTCTGAGTGGGGGAGGGAGAATCAGCCCCAGCATTTT. Protein product: CASSSEWGRENQPQHF.

The V call is TRBV28, the J call TRBJ2-1; TRBD1 matches 9 bases. The V gene end was trimmed by 5 bases and the J gene end by 8 bases; junction bases not matched to a gene: 10. This CDR3 spans 15 amino acids. Germline V gives CDR1 MDHEN, CDR2 SYDVKM. CDR3 nucleotides: TGTGCCAGCAGTGAGCCGGGACAGGGTTTATATGAGCAGTTCTTC. It codes for CASSEPGQGLYEQFF.

V gene TRBV19 combines with J gene TRBJ1-4; D is perhaps TRBD1 (6 bases). Germline assignment: CDR1 LNHDA and CDR2 SQIVND (reference sequence). V was cut by 6 bases and J by 0 bases, with 14 bases left in between. The CDR3 sequence is 16 residues long. The CDR3 region is CASRSPGETTNEKLFF. The CDR3 nucleotides read TGTGCCAGTAGATCCCCAGGGGAAACAACTAATGAAAAACTGTTTTTT.

The chain is built from TRBV30 and TRBJ1-1; 7 bases align to TRBD1. Germline V lookup: CDR1 GTSNPN, CDR2 SVGIG (reference sequence). This CDR3 comprises 18 residues. The trim removed 0 bases at V and 0 bases at J, leaving 13 bases unmatched. CDR3 in DNA: TGTGCCTGGAGTGTATACGGGACAGCGTCCTTCATGAACACTGAAGCTTTCTTT. Translation: CAWSVYGTASFMNTEAFF.

This clone is a singleton in its sample. The chain employs TRBV29-1 and TRBJ2-7, with a possible D match to TRBD1 (6 bases). Germline V lookup: CDR1 SQVTM, CDR2 ANQGSEA. The V gene lost 6 bases and the J gene lost 3 bases, with 15 bases spanning the gap. The CDR3 is 13 residues long. CDR3 region: CSVPGGQGYEQYF. The CDR3, as DNA: TGCAGCGTCCCTGGGGGACAAGGCTACGAGCAGTACTTC.

J is TRBJ2-3 and V is TRBV19, with D unclear. The CDR3 has 15 amino acids. Trimming pared 6 bases from V and 1 base from J, leaving 14 bases between. The germline gives CDR1 LNHDA, CDR2 SQIVND (reference sequence). DNA for the CDR3: TGTGCCAGTAGCCGACGAGTCGAGGGCACAGATACGCAGTATTTT. Its protein product is CASSRRVEGTDTQYF.